This TCR beta chain comes out of a study of Graves' ophthalmopathy and Graves' hyperthyroidism. In the study overall: Peripheral blood was obtained at first diagnosis, ahead of any treatment.

TCR beta CDR3 regions were amplified from RNA transcripts. The library came from an HTBI-primed first-round RT-PCR and a second-round multiplex PCR. In TCRdb, the multiplex PCR reads were re-called with MiXCR into one record per CDR3 protein. The sample includes 350,000 to 450,000 distinct CDR3 sequences, around 20% seen only once; the top ten take around 3.1%. Aged 18 to 65, hyperthyroidism patients had been newly diagnosed, with under 2 months' duration. The CDR3 spans 13 residues. In germline, CDR1 is DFQATT, CDR2 SNEGSKA (reference sequence). V was pared by 6 bases and J by 4 bases, with 7 bases of the junction left unmatched. Study findings and constraints: The 13-signature model separated ophthalmopathy from stable hyperthyroidism at around 90% sensitivity and 80% to 84% specificity. Detection in blood was also observed for most expanded thyroid clonotypes above 0.001 frequency.

In its sample, this clonotype was seen many times. Its antigen is unknown. Sequenced input: peripheral blood. The source is a young woman with stable Graves' hyperthyroidism. The chain recombines TRBV20-1 with TRBJ2-5; the match to TRBD1 covers 8 bases. Here the CDR3 reads CSASRTGTETQYF. The CDR3 region has the DNA TGCAGTGCCTCTAGGACAGGGACAGAGACCCAGTACTTC.